The rows below give T cell receptor beta chains drawn from one sample of a study of vaccination effects on CD4 cells after COVID-19. Antigen specificity for these receptors is unknown. Generated by immunoSEQ multiplex PCR, the TCRdb table keeps only in-frame clones and is missing some. The table shows over 10,000 clones, with roughly 73% occurring only once. The starting material was CD4+ T cells from PBMCs cultured with HCoV-NL63 spike peptides, obtained after COVID-19 vaccination. Receptors were obtained from a human donor who had a prior SARS-CoV-2 infection. Both conserved end residues are part of each CDR3. The order of the fields is V gene, D gene, J gene, clone size, CDR3 protein, CDR3 DNA. A D gene is named only where the DNA matches it firmly. Size values are once, few and many counts, or a class for expanded clones, and some rows have none.

V: TRBV5-4; D: .; J: TRBJ1-1; size: .; CDR3: CASSSAGRRAEAFF; DNA: TGTGCCAGCAGTTCGGCCGGGAGGCGGGCTGAAGCTTTCTTT
V: TRBV10-3; D: .; J: TRBJ2-6; size: large; CDR3: CAISESGQGRPSSGANVLTF; DNA: TGTGCCATCAGTGAGTCGGGCCAGGGGAGACCTAGCTCTGGGGCCAACGTCCTGACTTTC
V: TRBV10-3; D: TRBD2; J: TRBJ2-5; size: .; CDR3: CAISGSSGGAQETQYF; DNA: TGTGCCATCAGTGGTTCGAGCGGGGGGGCCCAAGAGACCCAGTACTTC
V: TRBV18; D: TRBD1; J: TRBJ2-1; size: .; CDR3: CASSPSRTGNNEQFF; DNA: TGTGCCAGCTCACCGTCTCGGACAGGGAACAATGAGCAGTTCTTC
V: TRBV6-5; D: .; J: TRBJ2-3; size: .; CDR3: CASSYSKRTTDTQYF; DNA: TGTGCCAGCAGTTACTCAAAGAGAACCACAGATACGCAGTATTTT
V: TRBV29-1; D: .; J: TRBJ2-3; size: once; CDR3: CSVEDSHKSTDTQYF; DNA: TGCAGCGTTGAAGACAGCCACAAGAGCACAGATACGCAGTATTTT
V: TRBV5-5; D: .; J: TRBJ1-1; size: once; CDR3: CASSLDRIPNTEAFF; DNA: TGTGCCAGCAGCTTGGACAGAATTCCGAACACTGAAGCTTTCTTT
V: TRBV5-6; D: .; J: TRBJ2-5; size: .; CDR3: CASSLSSRGGGETQYF; DNA: TGTGCCAGCAGCTTATCTTCCCGGGGAGGGGGAGAGACCCAGTACTTC
V: TRBV9; D: .; J: TRBJ2-2; size: .; CDR3: CASSPRGLNTGELFF; DNA: TGTGCCAGCAGCCCCCGGGGCCTGAACACCGGGGAGCTGTTTTTT
V: TRBV7-9; D: .; J: TRBJ2-3; size: .; CDR3: CASSLVLTRGTDTQYF; DNA: TGTGCCAGCAGCTTAGTACTAACTCGGGGGACAGATACGCAGTATTTT
V: TRBV30; D: .; J: TRBJ1-1; size: .; CDR3: CAWSVQGGRLDTEAFF; DNA: TGTGCCTGGAGTGTACAGGGCGGAAGATTGGACACTGAAGCTTTCTTT
V: TRBV9; D: .; J: TRBJ1-5; size: .; CDR3: CASSVSPNSNQPQHF; DNA: TGTGCCAGCAGCGTTAGTCCGAATAGCAATCAGCCCCAGCATTTT
V: TRBV15; D: .; J: TRBJ2-7; size: few; CDR3: CATSRDVGIRAYEQYF; DNA: TGTGCCACCAGCAGAGATGTGGGTATCAGGGCCTACGAGCAGTACTTC
V: TRBV3-1/TRBV3-2; D: .; J: TRBJ1-2; size: .; CDR3: CASSQNEGDGYTF; DNA: TGTGCCAGCAGCCAAAATGAAGGGGACGGCTACACCTTC
V: TRBV11-3; D: TRBD2; J: TRBJ2-5; size: .; CDR3: CASSPLGAGVGETQYF; DNA: TGTGCCAGCAGCCCCCTAGGGGCGGGAGTGGGGGAGACCCAGTACTTC
V: TRBV30; D: .; J: TRBJ1-2; size: once; CDR3: CAWSVLITEGNYGYTF; DNA: TGTGCCTGGAGTGTACTTATCACTGAGGGCAACTATGGCTACACCTTC
V: TRBV29-1; D: .; J: TRBJ2-5; size: .; CDR3: CSVVRWQQETQYF; DNA: TGCAGCGTTGTACGGTGGCAGCAAGAGACCCAGTACTTC
V: TRBV5-1; D: TRBD1; J: TRBJ1-6; size: .; CDR3: CASRRLPQGAVDNSPLHF; DNA: TGCGCCAGCCGTCGGCTACCCCAGGGGGCCGTTGATAATTCACCCCTCCACTTT
V: TRBV5-1; D: .; J: TRBJ1-4; size: once; CDR3: CASSREVANEKLFF; DNA: TGCGCCAGCAGCCGGGAGGTGGCTAATGAAAAACTGTTTTTT
V: TRBV6-5; D: .; J: TRBJ1-2; size: .; CDR3: CASRQANYGYTF; DNA: TGTGCCAGCCGGCAGGCTAACTATGGCTACACCTTC
V: TRBV11-3; D: .; J: TRBJ2-7; size: few; CDR3: CASSLEGSTYEQYF; DNA: TGTGCCAGCAGCCTTGAGGGATCGACCTACGAGCAGTACTTC
V: TRBV5-4; D: TRBD2; J: TRBJ2-5; size: .; CDR3: CASSFSSGGQETQYF; DNA: TGTGCCAGCAGCTTTTCTAGCGGGGGTCAAGAGACCCAGTACTTC
V: TRBV6-5; D: TRBD1; J: TRBJ2-2; size: few; CDR3: CASSWTGSIPGELFF; DNA: TGTGCCAGCAGTTGGACAGGGTCGATACCCGGGGAGCTGTTTTTT
V: TRBV5-1; D: .; J: TRBJ1-3; size: once; CDR3: CASSLEMENTIYF; DNA: TGCGCCAGCAGCTTGGAGATGGAGAACACCATATATTTT
V: TRBV13; D: .; J: TRBJ2-1; size: .; CDR3: CASSKVGTAFSYNEQFF; DNA: TGTGCCAGCAGCAAAGTGGGGACCGCCTTCTCCTACAATGAGCAGTTCTTC
V: TRBV4-2; D: TRBD1; J: TRBJ1-1; size: .; CDR3: CASSQIRGTGAGAEAFF; DNA: TGTGCCAGCAGCCAAATTCGGGGGACAGGGGCTGGGGCTGAAGCTTTCTTT
V: TRBV19; D: .; J: TRBJ1-2; size: .; CDR3: CASSWQTNYGYTF; DNA: TGTGCCAGTAGTTGGCAGACTAACTATGGCTACACCTTC
V: TRBV5-1; D: .; J: TRBJ1-1; size: .; CDR3: CASSLATGLNTEAFF; DNA: TGCGCCAGCAGCTTGGCCACAGGGTTGAACACTGAAGCTTTCTTT
V: TRBV2; D: .; J: TRBJ1-1; size: .; CDR3: CASSVGPTNTEAFF; DNA: TGTGCCAGCAGTGTTGGACCGACGAACACTGAAGCTTTCTTT
V: TRBV5-6; D: TRBD1; J: TRBJ2-5; size: .; CDR3: CASSRGTVQETQYF; DNA: TGTGCCAGCAGCCGTGGGACAGTTCAAGAGACCCAGTACTTC
V: TRBV21-1; D: .; J: TRBJ2-7; size: few; CDR3: CASSRGSPTGRSYEQYF; DNA: TGTGCCAGCAGCAGGGGCTCTCCGACAGGGCGAAGCTACGAGCAGTACTTC
V: TRBV10-3; D: .; J: TRBJ2-2; size: few; CDR3: CAISESNGGNTGELFF; DNA: TGTGCCATCAGTGAGTCTAACGGAGGGAACACCGGGGAGCTGTTTTTT
V: TRBV3-1/TRBV3-2; D: .; J: TRBJ1-1; size: .; CDR3: CASSRNGGQGGAGAFF; DNA: TGTGCCAGCAGCCGAAACGGAGGGCAGGGTGGAGCAGGAGCTTTCTTT
V: TRBV5-4; D: TRBD2; J: TRBJ2-2; size: .; CDR3: CASSQTSGRTGELFF; DNA: TGTGCCAGCAGCCAAACTAGCGGGAGGACCGGGGAGCTGTTTTTT
V: TRBV6-6; D: .; J: TRBJ2-7; size: .; CDR3: CASSYSADSSYEQYF; DNA: TGTGCCAGCAGTTACTCGGCGGATAGCTCCTACGAGCAGTACTTC
V: TRBV7-2; D: .; J: TRBJ1-1; size: .; CDR3: CASLTTGNTEAFF; DNA: TGTGCCAGCCTTACGACGGGGAACACTGAAGCTTTCTTT
V: TRBV11-2; D: TRBD2; J: TRBJ2-1; size: .; CDR3: CASSLRILAGGSYNEQFF; DNA: TGTGCCAGCAGCTTGCGAATCTTAGCGGGAGGCTCCTACAATGAGCAGTTCTTC
V: TRBV27; D: .; J: TRBJ2-1; size: .; CDR3: CASSSPGRNEQFF; DNA: TGTGCCAGCAGTTCACCAGGTAGAAATGAGCAGTTCTTC